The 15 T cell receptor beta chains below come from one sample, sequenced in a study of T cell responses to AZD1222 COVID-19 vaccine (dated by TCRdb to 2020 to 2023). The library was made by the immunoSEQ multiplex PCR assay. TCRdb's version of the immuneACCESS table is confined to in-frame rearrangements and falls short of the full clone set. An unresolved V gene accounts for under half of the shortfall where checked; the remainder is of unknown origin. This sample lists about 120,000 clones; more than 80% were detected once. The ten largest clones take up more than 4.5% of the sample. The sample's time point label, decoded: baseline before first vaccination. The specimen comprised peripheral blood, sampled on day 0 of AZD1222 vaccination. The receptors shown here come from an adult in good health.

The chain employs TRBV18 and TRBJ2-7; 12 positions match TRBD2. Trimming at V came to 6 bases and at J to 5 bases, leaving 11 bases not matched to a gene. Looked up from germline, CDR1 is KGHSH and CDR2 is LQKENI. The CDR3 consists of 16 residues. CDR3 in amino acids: CASSSILAGGGDEQYF. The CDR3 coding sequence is TGTGCCAGCTCTTCTATACTAGCGGGAGGCGGGGACGAGCAGTACTTC.

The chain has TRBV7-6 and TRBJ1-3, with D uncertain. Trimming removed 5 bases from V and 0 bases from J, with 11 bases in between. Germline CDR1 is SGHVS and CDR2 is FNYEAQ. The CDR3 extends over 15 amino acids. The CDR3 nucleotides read TGTGCCAGCAGCCTCGACCCGAACTCTGGAAACACCATATATTTT. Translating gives CASSLDPNSGNTIYF. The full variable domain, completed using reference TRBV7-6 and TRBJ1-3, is GAGVSQSPRYKVTKRGQDVALRCDPISGHVSLYWYRQALGQGPEFLTYFNYEAQQDKSGLPNDRFSAERPEGSISTLTIQRTEQRDSAMYRCASSLDPNSGNTIYFGEGSWLTVV.

The CDR3 sequence: CASRSRENSPLHF. The CDR3 DNA reads as TGTGCCAGCAGGTCACGAGAGAATTCACCCCTCCACTTT. The chain couples TRBV7-9 to TRBJ1-6; D call uncertain. Germline V lookup: CDR1 SEHNR, CDR2 FQNEAQ (reference sequence). V was trimmed by 6 bases and J by 7 bases, leaving 10 bases between them. The CDR3 has 13 residues.

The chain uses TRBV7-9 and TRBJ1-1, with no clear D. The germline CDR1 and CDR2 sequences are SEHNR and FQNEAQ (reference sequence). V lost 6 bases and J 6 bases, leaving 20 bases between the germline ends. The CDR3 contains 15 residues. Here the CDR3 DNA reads TGTGCCAGCAGTGCAAGACTCGGCCAAAGGGCTGAAGCTTTCTTT. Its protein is CASSARLGQRAEAFF.

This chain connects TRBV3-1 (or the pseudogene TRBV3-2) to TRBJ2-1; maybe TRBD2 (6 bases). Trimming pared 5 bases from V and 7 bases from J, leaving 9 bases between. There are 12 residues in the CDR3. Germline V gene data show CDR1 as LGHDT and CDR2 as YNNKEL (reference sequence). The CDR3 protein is CASSVAGNEQFF. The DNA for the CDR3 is TGTGCCAGCAGCGTTGCGGGGAATGAGCAGTTCTTC.

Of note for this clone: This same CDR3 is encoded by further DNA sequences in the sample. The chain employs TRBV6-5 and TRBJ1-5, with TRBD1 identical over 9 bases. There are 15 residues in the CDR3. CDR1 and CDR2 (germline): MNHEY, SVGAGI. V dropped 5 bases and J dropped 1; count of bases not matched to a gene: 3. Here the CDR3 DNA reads TGTGCCAGCAGTCGGACAGGGGACAGCAATCAGCCCCAGCATTTT. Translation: CASSRTGDSNQPQHF.

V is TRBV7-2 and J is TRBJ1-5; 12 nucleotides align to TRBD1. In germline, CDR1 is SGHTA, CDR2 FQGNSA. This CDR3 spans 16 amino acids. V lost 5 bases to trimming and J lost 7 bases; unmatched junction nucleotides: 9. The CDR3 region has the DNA TGTGCCAGCAGCCAATTCGGGACAGGGGGCGGACAGCCCCAGCATTTT. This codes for CASSQFGTGGGQPQHF.

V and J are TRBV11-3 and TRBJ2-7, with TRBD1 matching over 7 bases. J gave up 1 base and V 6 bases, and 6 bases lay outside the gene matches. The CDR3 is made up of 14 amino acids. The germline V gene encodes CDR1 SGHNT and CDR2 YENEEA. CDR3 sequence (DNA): TGTGCCAGCAGTCAAACAGGGGATTCCTACGAGCAGTACTTC. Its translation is CASSQTGDSYEQYF.

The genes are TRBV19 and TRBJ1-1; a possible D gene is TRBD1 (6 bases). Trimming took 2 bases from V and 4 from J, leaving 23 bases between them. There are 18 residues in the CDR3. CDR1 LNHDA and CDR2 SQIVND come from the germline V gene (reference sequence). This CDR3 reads CASSIRGVRAGSGTEAFF. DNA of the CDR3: TGTGCCAGTAGTATAAGGGGGGTCCGGGCAGGGTCAGGCACTGAAGCTTTCTTT.

CDR3 DNA: TGTGCCAGCACCCGGGACAGAAGCACAGATACGCAGTATTTT. Protein product: CASTRDRSTDTQYF. The chain is built from TRBV2 and TRBJ2-3; TRBD1 matches 7 bases. Losses at the gene ends were 7 bases for V and 0 bases for J; bases not matched to a gene: 4. Germline V CDR1 and CDR2: SNHLY, FYNNEI. The CDR3 runs 14 residues.

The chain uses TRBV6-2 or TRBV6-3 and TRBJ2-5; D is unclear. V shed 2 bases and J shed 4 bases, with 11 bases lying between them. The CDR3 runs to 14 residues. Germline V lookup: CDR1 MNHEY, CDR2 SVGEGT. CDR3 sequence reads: CASSYLTRLETQYF. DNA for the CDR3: TGTGCCAGCAGTTACCTCACGCGGTTAGAGACCCAGTACTTC.

The DNA of the CDR3 is TGTGCCAGCAGCAGCAGAGGGGTCGGGCAGCCCCAGCATTTT. Its translation is CASSSRGVGQPQHF. This chain connects TRBV28 to TRBJ1-5; tentative D call: TRBD1 (5 bases). The germline gives CDR1 MDHEN, CDR2 SYDVKM. The CDR3 consists of 14 residues. V was clipped by 6 bases and J by 7 bases, with 16 bases between them.

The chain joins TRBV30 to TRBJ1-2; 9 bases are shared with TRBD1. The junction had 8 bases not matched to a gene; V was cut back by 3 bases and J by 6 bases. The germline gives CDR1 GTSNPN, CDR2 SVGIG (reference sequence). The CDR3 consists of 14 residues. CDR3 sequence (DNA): TGTGCCTGGAGGGGGGACAGGGCACTCAATGGCTACACCTTC. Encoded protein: CAWRGDRALNGYTF. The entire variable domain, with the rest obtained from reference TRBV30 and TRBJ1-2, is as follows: SQTIHQWPATLVQPVGSPLSLECTVEGTSNPNLYWYRQAAGRGLQLLFYSVGIGQISSEVPQNLSASRPQDRQFILSSKKLLLSDSGFYLCAWRGDRALNGYTFGSGTRLTVV.

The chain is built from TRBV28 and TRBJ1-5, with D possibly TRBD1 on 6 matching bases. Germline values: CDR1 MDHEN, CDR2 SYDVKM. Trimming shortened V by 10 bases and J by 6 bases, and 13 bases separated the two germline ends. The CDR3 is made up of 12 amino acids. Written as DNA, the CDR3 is TGTGCCATACAGGGAAGAGGTCAGCCCCAGCATTTT. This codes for CAIQGRGQPQHF.

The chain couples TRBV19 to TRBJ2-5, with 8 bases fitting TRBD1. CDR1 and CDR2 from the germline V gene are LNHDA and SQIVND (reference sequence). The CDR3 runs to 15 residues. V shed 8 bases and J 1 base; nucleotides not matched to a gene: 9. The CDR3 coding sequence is TGTGCCAGTGCCAAAAGCACAGGGGGCCAAGAGACCCAGTACTTC. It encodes CASAKSTGGQETQYF.